Following are 5 T cell receptor beta chains from one sample sequenced in a study of T cells in Graves' hyperthyroidism and ophthalmopathy. TCR beta CDR3 sequences were amplified from RNA transcripts. HTBI primers were used for first-round RT-PCR of the TCR CDR3. A single record per CDR3 protein comes from TCRdb applying MiXCR to the multiplex PCR reads. The table lists 300,000 to 450,000 distinct CDR3 sequences, approximately 15% of them singletons, with about 19% in the top ten. The sequencing sample was made of blood. The receptor set was obtained from a woman aged 25-40 years with Graves' ophthalmopathy.

This clonotype turned up a few times. The CDR3 here is CASSQQDRNNSPLHF. The CDR3 DNA reads TGCGCCAGCAGCCAACAGGACAGGAATAATTCACCCCTCCACTTT. J is TRBJ1-6 and V is TRBV4-1; 7 bases match TRBD1. The junction had 3 bases not matched to a gene; V was cut back by 2 bases and J by 5 bases. CDR1 is MGHRA, CDR2 YSYEKL, per germline. There are 15 residues in the CDR3.

V gene TRBV6-1 combines with J gene TRBJ2-5; D gene uncertain. The CDR3 is 13 residues long. Germline V gene lookup returns CDR1 MNHNS and CDR2 SASEGT. The germline V and J ends were trimmed by 7 bases and 2 bases, with 11 bases remaining between them. The CDR3 spells CASIKLGQETQYF. The CDR3 nucleotides read TGTGCCAGCATTAAATTGGGTCAAGAGACCCAGTACTTC.

The chain links TRBV19 to TRBJ1-2; no reliable D call. V was trimmed by 3 bases and J by 0 bases, leaving 8 bases between them. In germline, CDR1 is LNHDA, CDR2 SQIVND (reference sequence). The CDR3 runs to 14 residues. The CDR3 here is CASSIDATNYGYTF. DNA of the CDR3: TGTGCCAGTAGTATTGACGCCACTAACTATGGCTACACCTTC.

This clonotype was detected many times. The rearrangement joins TRBV4-1 to TRBJ2-7; D might be TRBD2 (5 bases). The germline V gene encodes CDR1 MGHRA and CDR2 YSYEKL. V lost 3 bases, J lost 3 bases, and 18 bases lay in between. CDR3 size: 16 residues. CDR3 protein: CASSHELSLEGYEQYF. CDR3 coding DNA: TGCGCCAGCAGCCACGAATTGTCATTAGAGGGCTACGAGCAGTACTTC.

Details on this clonotype: A far larger clone is one base from this, pointing to a likely read error. J is TRBJ1-1 and V is TRBV29-1; no firm D call. Germline values: CDR1 SQVTM, CDR2 ANQGSEA. The CDR3 contains 11 residues. CDR3 nucleotides: TGCGGCGGTAGGGAGAACACTGAAGCTTTCTTT. Amino acids: CGGRENTEAFF. Full variable domain (remainder filled in from reference TRBV29-1 and TRBJ1-1): SAVISQKPSRDICQRGTSLTIQCQVDSQVTMMFWYRQQPGQSLTLIATANQGSEATYESGFVIDKFPISRPNLTFSTLTVSNMSPEDSSIYLCGGRENTEAFFGQGTRLTVV.